These 29 T cell receptor beta chains share one sample of origin, sequenced in a study of a mutant IDH1 vaccine in newly diagnosed glioma. Method: immunoSEQ multiplex PCR; TCRdb's copy keeps in-frame clones and lacks some. This table holds around 67,000 clones, over 70% found once. Time point indicated: baseline, week 1 (first vaccination visit). Treatment denoted: pre-vaccination baseline after standard-of-care therapy. The material was peripheral blood mononuclear cells (PBMCs), obtained from a glioma patient treated with radiotherapy, temozolomide or both. The receptors were sampled from a woman aged 18-30 years with glioma. Some clones in this sample may be carry-over from other donors' samples.

This chain connects TRBV20-1 to TRBJ1-1, with 7 bases aligning to TRBD1. Trimming cost V 3 bases and J 7 bases; bases outside gene matches: 2. CDR1 is DFQATT and CDR2 is SNEGSKA in the germline V gene (reference sequence). This CDR3 contains 11 residues. As DNA, the CDR3 is TGCAGTGCTAGGCAGGGGGTTGAAGCTTTCTTT. This encodes CSARQGVEAFF.

The V gene is TRBV6-5, the J gene TRBJ1-2; maybe TRBD1 (5 bases). This CDR3 has 14 amino acids. The ends were cut back, 1 base at V and 4 bases at J, with 10 bases in the middle. Per the germline V gene, CDR1 is MNHEY and CDR2 is SVGAGI. The CDR3 region has the DNA TGTGCCAGCAGTTACTACGACAGCAGCTATGGCTACACCTTC. This translates into CASSYYDSSYGYTF.

The V gene is TRBV5-4, the J gene TRBJ2-6, with D perhaps matching TRBD2 (6 bases). V shed 0 bases and J shed 6 bases, with 7 bases lying between them. Per germline, CDR1 SGHNT and CDR2 YYREEE (reference sequence). CDR3 size: 14 residues. Here the CDR3 reads CASSLELAANVLTF. As DNA, the CDR3 is TGTGCCAGCAGCTTGGAACTAGCGGCCAACGTCCTGACTTTC.

The V gene is TRBV6-1, the J gene TRBJ1-1; D possibly corresponds to TRBD1 (5 bases). The CDR3 loop spans 14 amino acids. The germline V gene encodes CDR1 MNHNS and CDR2 SASEGT. The V and J ends lost 6 bases and 0 bases respectively, with 11 bases between them. The DNA of the CDR3 is TGTGCCAGCAGAAAGGGGTTCATGAACACTGAAGCTTTCTTT. Encoded protein: CASRKGFMNTEAFF.

The chain has TRBV29-1 and TRBJ1-2; D may be TRBD1 (6 bases). The CDR3 has 14 amino acids. Germline lookup yields CDR1 SQVTM and CDR2 ANQGSEA. Trimming left V 6 bases short and J 3 bases short, with 17 bases between. The CDR3 sequence: CSVEGGGTDYGYTF. CDR3 DNA: TGCAGCGTCGAGGGGGGGGGAACCGACTATGGCTACACCTTC.

This chain links TRBV2 with TRBJ1-1; D is perhaps TRBD1 (6 bases). Looked up from germline, CDR1 is SNHLY and CDR2 is FYNNEI. CDR3 length equals 13 residues. V lost 7 bases, J lost 5 bases, and 14 bases lay in between. Written as DNA, the CDR3 is TGTGCCAGCATTTTAAAGGGGGAGACTGAAGCTTTCTTT. Encoded protein: CASILKGETEAFF.

This clone was observed a single time. The CDR3 protein is CASSHGQGDVKYF. The CDR3 DNA sequence: TGCGCCAGCAGCCATGGACAGGGTGACGTGAAGTACTTC. The chain employs TRBV5-1 and TRBJ2-7; 8 nucleotides align to TRBD1. V was pared by 4 bases and J by 11 bases, with 11 bases of the junction left unmatched. CDR3 length: 13 residues. Germline V gene lookup returns CDR1 SGHRS and CDR2 YFSETQ.

The CDR3 coding sequence is TGTGCCAGCAGCTTCCCTAGAGCCAAAAACATTCAGTACTTC. It translates to CASSFPRAKNIQYF. V is TRBV5-4 and J is TRBJ2-4; D unclear. V was shortened by 2 bases and J by 0 bases, with 6 bases between the two germline ends. The CDR3 sequence is 14 residues long. Germline values: CDR1 SGHNT, CDR2 YYREEE (reference sequence).

This clone was observed a few times. The CDR3 DNA reads as TGTGCCAGCAGCTTGGGGGCACCGGAAGCTTTCTTT. This translates into CASSLGAPEAFF. V is TRBV7-9 and J is TRBJ1-1; weak D call: TRBD1 (6 bases). The CDR3 consists of 12 residues. Germline assignment: CDR1 SEHNR and CDR2 FQNEAQ (reference sequence). Trimming removed 3 bases at V and 8 bases at J, with 10 bases between.

In this sample, this clone turned up a few times. The chain combines TRBV6-1 with TRBJ1-5; the D is unclear. In germline, CDR1 is MNHNS, CDR2 SASEGT. V was trimmed by 7 bases and J by 1 base, leaving 11 bases between them. This CDR3 has 14 residues. The CDR3 DNA is TGTGCCAGCATGGGCGATAGAAGCAATCAGCCCCAGCATTTT. This codes for CASMGDRSNQPQHF.

This chain joins TRBV7-9 and TRBJ2-5; TRBD2 matches 11 bases. The CDR3 is 15 amino acids. CDR1 is SEHNR, CDR2 FQNEAQ, per germline (reference sequence). V dropped 5 bases and J dropped 7; count of bases not matched to a gene: 9. In nucleotides, the CDR3 is TGTGCCAGCAGCGGTAGCGGGAGGGAACTCGGGACCCAGTACTTC. Residues: CASSGSGRELGTQYF.

The chain carries TRBV29-1 and TRBJ1-5, with 8 bases that match TRBD1. Germline lookup yields CDR1 SQVTM and CDR2 ANQGSEA. The CDR3 covers 14 residues. V was pared by 6 bases and J by 0 bases, with 4 bases of the junction left unmatched. The CDR3 bases are TGCAGCGTGCCGGGACAGGATAGCAATCAGCCCCAGCATTTT. Translation gives CSVPGQDSNQPQHF.

This clone was counted between two and nine times. The chain employs TRBV21-1 and TRBJ1-1; TRBD1 is the table's D call, not checked against the DNA. TRBV21-1 is termed a pseudogene. The CDR3 is 11 residues long. The CDR3 sequence is CASRGQTEAFF. The CDR3 DNA sequence: TGTGCCAGCAGGGGGCAAACTGAAGCTTTCTTT.

This clone is a singleton in its sample. The chain recombines TRBV2 with TRBJ1-5, with D perhaps matching TRBD1 (5 bases). The CDR3 has 15 amino acids. V shed 7 bases and J shed 7 bases, with 20 bases lying between them. Germline lookup yields CDR1 SNHLY and CDR2 FYNNEI. The CDR3 DNA reads as TGTGCCAGCACTGTCTCCGGGGGGAAGGGCCAGCCCCAGCATTTT. Translation: CASTVSGGKGQPQHF.

This chain connects TRBV9 to TRBJ1-1, with D perhaps matching TRBD1 (5 bases). The CDR3 runs 14 residues. The germline gives CDR1 SGDLS, CDR2 YYNGEE. The V end was cut by 2 bases, the J end by 1 base, with 9 bases between. The CDR3 DNA reads TGTGCCAGCAGCGTGGGACGAAAGAACACTGAAGCTTTCTTT. It yields the protein CASSVGRKNTEAFF.

This chain links TRBV5-1 with TRBJ2-6; no clear D gene. The CDR3 runs to 15 residues. Germline V gene sequence: CDR1 SGHRS, CDR2 YFSETQ. The V and J ends lost 1 base and 4 bases respectively, with 9 bases between them. CDR3 sequence: CASSLTPSGANVLTF. The CDR3 DNA reads TGCGCCAGCAGCTTGACTCCCTCGGGGGCCAACGTCCTGACTTTC.

This chain connects TRBV4-2 to TRBJ2-2, with 9 bases matching TRBD2. The CDR3 runs 16 residues. Germline-derived CDR1 and CDR2 are LGHNA and YNFKEQ. Germline trimming cut 0 bases from V and 6 bases from J; bases unmatched to any gene: 5. The CDR3 coding sequence is TGTGCCAGCAGCCAAGATCTCCTAGCGGGGCCCGGGGAGCTGTTTTTT. Translated: CASSQDLLAGPGELFF.

Worth noting for this clone: Sequence at one end of the junction differs from germline and may be a read error. The chain combines TRBV7-9 with TRBJ1-2, with D possibly matching TRBD1 (6 bases). The CDR3 has 11 residues. Looked up from germline, CDR1 is SEHNR and CDR2 is FQNEAQ (reference sequence). CDR3 sequence (DNA): TGTGCCAGCAGCTTCGAAGGGGGGCCTTACTTC. Translating gives CASSFEGGPYF.

V usage is TRBV30 and J usage is TRBJ2-2, with 9 bases that match TRBD1. The germline V gene encodes CDR1 GTSNPN and CDR2 SVGIG (reference sequence). This CDR3 spans 15 amino acids. V lost 4 bases and J lost 5; bases outside the gene matches: 8. CDR3 in DNA: TGTGCCTGGAATCGGGGACAGGGTTGGACCGGGGAGCTGTTTTTT. The encoded protein is CAWNRGQGWTGELFF.

The chain combines TRBV6-1 with TRBJ2-2, with TRBD2 matching over 9 bases. Germline assignment: CDR1 MNHNS and CDR2 SASEGT. With V trimmed by 2 bases and J by 9 bases, 7 bases remained unmatched. There are 15 residues in the CDR3. This CDR3 is CASSERRREGRELFF. The CDR3 bases are TGTGCCAGCAGTGAAAGAAGGCGGGAGGGCCGGGAGCTGTTTTTT.

The rearrangement links TRBV7-2 to TRBJ2-1, with D possibly matching TRBD2 (6 bases). The CDR3 length is 15 residues. Germline assignment: CDR1 SGHTA and CDR2 FQGNSA. The V end lost 5 bases, the J end lost 8 bases, and 19 bases lay between the germline ends. The DNA of the CDR3 is TGTGCCAGCAGCCCCCTTCCCCTAGCGCGGGATGAGCAGTTCTTC. Its translation is CASSPLPLARDEQFF.

The genes are TRBV6-5 and TRBJ2-1; 9 bases line up with TRBD1. Trimming at V came to 5 bases and at J to 3 bases, leaving 5 bases not matched to a gene. Germline-derived CDR1 and CDR2 are MNHEY and SVGAGI. CDR3 length: 15 amino acids. CDR3 nucleotide sequence: TGTGCCAGCAGTCCAGGGGACAGGGTCTACAATGAGCAGTTCTTC. Its protein is CASSPGDRVYNEQFF.

CDR3 DNA sequence: TGTGCCTCAAAAGGGGCAGGTAGTGAAAAACTGTTTTTT. This sequence encodes CASKGAGSEKLFF. J is TRBJ1-4 and V is TRBV10-3, with D tentatively TRBD1 (5 bases). V dropped 11 bases and J dropped 7 bases, with 17 bases sitting between them. Germline V lookup: CDR1 ENHRY, CDR2 SYGVKD. The CDR3 has 13 amino acids.

The chain uses TRBV30 and TRBJ2-1; TRBD2 agrees at 14 bases. Unmatched junction bases numbered 7, after V lost 8 bases and J lost 1 base. The CDR3 contains 16 residues. CDR1 GTSNPN and CDR2 SVGIG come from the germline V gene (reference sequence). This chain's CDR3 is CAGATSGRGSYNEQFF. In nucleotides, the CDR3 is TGTGCCGGGGCGACTAGCGGGAGGGGGTCCTACAATGAGCAGTTCTTC.

V and J are TRBV5-1 and TRBJ2-1, with D possibly being TRBD2 (5 bases). Trimming removed 1 base at V and 9 bases at J, with 14 bases between. Germline V gene lookup returns CDR1 SGHRS and CDR2 YFSETQ. This CDR3 has 14 amino acids. The CDR3 DNA sequence: TGCGCCAGCAGCTTGAGTGGGAGCGGTAGTGAGCAGTTCTTC. It encodes CASSLSGSGSEQFF.

The CDR3 is CSVRDIQETQYF. The CDR3 nucleotides are TGCAGCGTTCGGGACATCCAAGAGACCCAGTACTTC. This rearrangement joins TRBV29-1 to TRBJ2-5; D possibly corresponds to TRBD1 (6 bases). Germline assignment: CDR1 SQVTM and CDR2 ANQGSEA. Trimming shortened V by 5 bases and J by 1 base, and 8 bases separated the two germline ends. The CDR3 is 12 amino acids. Together with reference TRBV29-1 and TRBJ2-5, the CDR3 gives the full variable domain: SAVISQKPSRDICQRGTSLTIQCQVDSQVTMMFWYRQQPGQSLTLIATANQGSEATYESGFVIDKFPISRPNLTFSTLTVSNMSPEDSSIYLCSVRDIQETQYFGPGTRLLVL.

This chain uses TRBV6-5 with TRBJ2-3; tentative D call: TRBD2 (5 bases). There are 14 residues in the CDR3. The V and J ends lost 6 bases and 1 base respectively, with 11 bases between them. Germline loops: CDR1 MNHEY, CDR2 SVGAGI. CDR3 coding DNA: TGTGCCAGCAGAGAAGGAGCGGGCACAGATACGCAGTATTTT. Its protein is CASREGAGTDTQYF.

The chain joins TRBV10-3 to TRBJ2-7; 10 positions match TRBD2. J was trimmed by 1 base and V by 8 bases; bases with no gene match: 14. CDR1 is ENHRY and CDR2 is SYGVKD in the germline V gene. The CDR3 is 17 amino acids. The CDR3 sequence is CAIYNSNSGGLSYEQYF. The DNA for the CDR3 is TGTGCCATCTACAACTCCAATAGCGGGGGGTTGTCCTACGAGCAGTACTTC.

This rearrangement joins TRBV4-3 to TRBJ2-1, with TRBD1 matching 8 bases. V lost 4 bases, J lost 5 bases, and 4 bases stayed unmatched. The CDR3 is 14 residues long. The germline V gene encodes CDR1 LGHNA and CDR2 YSLEER. The CDR3, as DNA: TGCGCCAGCAGCCCGGGACAGGCCGACAATGAGCAGTTCTTC. It yields the protein CASSPGQADNEQFF.